This TCR beta chain was found in a study of shared clonotypes between healthy human individuals. The overall study: The study drew on two women and three men aged 18 to 49 as donors.

CD4+ cells were split into CD45RA+ naive and CD45RA-negative memory subsets. Using about 0.2 ug DNA, 25,000 to 35,000 T cell genomes, the sorted-subset replicate PCRs were run. Assay: immunoSEQ multiplex PCR; the TCRdb copy retains only in-frame clones and omits some. In the table there are some 2,500,000 clones, approximately 93% of which are singletons. V shed 2 bases and J shed 5 bases, with 11 bases lying between them. In germline, CDR1 is SGHRS, CDR2 YFSETQ. This CDR3 has 14 amino acids. About this clone: Antigen specificity is unknown.

Study-wide findings and caveats: Sharing across four donors was seen in 4.5% to 6.5% of naive CD4 clonotypes.

The sequence was collected from a man younger than 30 in good health. Some clones in this sample may be carry-over from other donors' samples. The sample was naive CD4+ T cells from PBMCs. The subset was: CD45RA+ positively selected. V usage is TRBV5-1 and J usage is TRBJ2-1; D might be TRBD1 (6 bases). CDR3 sequence: CASSFRRQDNEQFF. In DNA form, the CDR3 reads TGCGCCAGCAGCTTTAGGAGACAGGACAATGAGCAGTTCTTC.